Each of the 7 T cell receptor beta chains below was sequenced from the same sample in a study of T-cell reconstitution after alpha-beta-depleted transplantation in children (TCRdb year 2016). What this sample's treatment or condition label stands for: allogeneic hematopoietic cell transplantation with graft depleted of TCRalphabeta T cells and CD19 B cells. Receptor amplification or capture employed PCR. Sequencing was carried out with an Illumina HiSeq 2500. Molecular barcoding was employed in the preparation of TCR libraries, with unique molecular identifiers being used to normalize TCRbeta repertoire quantification. TCRdb reworked the public reads: Q25 trimming with fastp, MiXCR clone assembly, productive beta chains retained. Entries that share a CDR3 protein sequence are merged under the most common genes and DNA. The sample table holds over 200,000 distinct CDR3 sequences, of which about 11% were seen once. Roughly 27% of the sample is held by the ten biggest clonotypes.

Source: PBMCs, taken before TCRalphabeta/CD19-depleted stem cell transplant. These receptors came from a child less than two years old with acute myeloid leukemia, due to receive a stem cell transplant.

This clonotype was counted ten times or more. This rearrangement joins TRBV12-3 or TRBV12-4 to TRBJ2-5; 7 nucleotides align to TRBD1. V lost 6 bases, J lost 1 base, and 11 bases stayed unmatched. The CDR3 loop spans 16 amino acids. The CDR3 nucleotides are TGTGCCAGCAGCGAAGGGACAGCGCACCTCCAAGAGACCCAGTACTTC. Translating gives CASSEGTAHLQETQYF.

The chain joins TRBV14 to TRBJ2-7, with D perhaps TRBD1 (6 bases). This CDR3 comprises 15 residues. CDR1 SGHDN and CDR2 FVKESK come from the germline V gene. Trimming stripped 1 base from V and 2 bases from J, with 12 bases between. The chain's CDR3 is CASSQVGGEAYEQYF. The CDR3 bases are TGTGCCAGCAGCCAAGTAGGGGGTGAGGCCTACGAGCAGTACTTC.

The sample holds many counts of this clonotype. V and J are TRBV24-1 and TRBJ1-6; 10 positions match TRBD1. V gave up 2 bases and J gave up 3 bases; unmatched junction bases: 0. The CDR3 loop spans 16 amino acids. Germline CDR1 is KGHDR and CDR2 is SFDVKD. Here the CDR3 DNA reads TGTGCCACCAGTGATTGGACAGGGGGCTATAATTCACCCCTCCACTTT. Translating gives CATSDWTGGYNSPLHF.

The chain combines TRBV20-1 with TRBJ1-1, with D perhaps TRBD1 (6 bases). The V and J ends lost 5 bases and 4 bases respectively, with 14 bases between them. This CDR3 has 13 residues. The germline gives CDR1 DFQATT, CDR2 SNEGSKA (reference sequence). CDR3 amino acids: CSAPRGRGTEAFF. In DNA form, the CDR3 reads TGCAGTGCTCCTAGGGGCAGGGGCACTGAAGCTTTCTTT.

The chain couples TRBV11-1 to TRBJ1-2; D call uncertain. V shed 5 bases and J shed 7 bases, with 17 bases lying between them. Germline assignment: CDR1 SGHAT and CDR2 FQDESV (reference sequence). The CDR3 covers 14 residues. This CDR3 reads CASSRQGGAGGYTF. The CDR3 nucleotides read TGTGCCAGCAGCCGACAAGGAGGAGCTGGTGGCTACACCTTC.

This clonotype showed up many times. This sequence joins TRBV20-1 and TRBJ2-1; 11 nucleotides align to TRBD2. CDR3 length: 16 residues. Germline CDR1 DFQATT, CDR2 SNEGSKA (reference sequence). V gave up 2 bases and J gave up 7 bases; unmatched junction bases: 10. The CDR3 is CSARISLAGAYNEQFF. The CDR3 DNA reads TGCAGTGCTAGAATTTCACTAGCGGGAGCGTATAATGAGCAGTTCTTC.

This clonotype was seen many times. J is TRBJ2-3 and V is TRBV7-9; D unclear. The germline CDR1 and CDR2 sequences are SEHNR and FQNEAQ (reference sequence). This CDR3 is 17 amino acids long. V was shortened by 2 bases and J by 0 bases, with 15 bases between the two germline ends. The CDR3 nucleotides are TGTGCCAGCAGCTTATACCCTATGCGACTTAGCACAGATACGCAGTATTTT. Translated: CASSLYPMRLSTDTQYF.